Below, 4 T cell receptor beta chains from the same sample are listed, as sequenced in a study of early T cells in non-severe SARS-CoV-2 infection. From the 5' RACE reads, TCRdb called clonotypes with MiXCR, one entry per CDR3 protein. Among about 60,000 distinct CDR3 sequences listed, about an eighth were seen once. The sequenced sample was whole blood. The receptors stem from an adult who was a healthcare worker with PCR-confirmed SARS-CoV-2 infection or an uninfected control (not recorded which).

Comments on this clonotype: At one end, the junction sequence differs from germline, possibly due to a read error. The chain employs TRBV4-1 and TRBJ2-7; D call uncertain. This CDR3 region has 15 residues. Germline CDR1 MGHRA, CDR2 YSYEKL. CDR3 DNA sequence: TGCGGCAGCAGCCAAGAAGTCGTCCGTTCCTACGAGCAGTACTTC. As protein: CGSSQEVVRSYEQYF.

This clonotype was recorded a few times. CDR3 coding DNA: TGTGCCAGCAGCTGGGGACTAGCGGAGCAGTTCTTC. It is translated as CASSWGLAEQFF. The V and J genes are TRBV7-9 and TRBJ2-1; 10 nucleotides align to TRBD2. The junction had 1 base not matched to a gene; V was cut back by 4 bases and J by 10 bases. Per germline, CDR1 SEHNR and CDR2 FQNEAQ (reference sequence). The CDR3 covers 12 residues.

This clonotype was recorded many times. The chain has TRBV4-3 and TRBJ1-4, with D hard to call. CDR1 and CDR2 (germline): LGHNA, YSLEER. Trimming shortened V by 1 base and J by 8 bases, and 5 bases separated the two germline ends. There are 12 residues in the CDR3. The CDR3 sequence is CASSQVTEKLFF. The CDR3 DNA follows: TGCGCCAGCAGCCAAGTAACCGAAAAACTGTTTTTT.

Many counts were recorded for this clonotype. This sequence joins TRBV6-2 or TRBV6-3 and TRBJ2-3; 8 bases align to TRBD1. There are 15 residues in the CDR3. V shed 5 bases, J shed 5 bases, and the junction held 9 bases outside the gene matches. Looked up from germline, CDR1 is MNHEY and CDR2 is SVGEGT. The CDR3 is CASSPGQGWKDTQYF. The CDR3 nucleotides read TGTGCCAGCAGTCCCGGACAGGGTTGGAAAGATACGCAGTATTTT.